These 29 T cell receptor beta chains were sequenced from one sample in a study of blood T cell repertoires in COVID-19. The protocol was immunoSEQ multiplex PCR, while the TCRdb copy is restricted to in-frame clones and leaves out a portion. The sample yields roughly 250,000 clones, around 89% seen once. Sequenced input: peripheral blood. Source of these receptors: a man aged 25 to 40 with acute or convalescent COVID-19.

The V call is TRBV27, the J call TRBJ2-7, with no clear D. Germline assignment: CDR1 MNHEY and CDR2 SMNVEV (reference sequence). This CDR3 has 13 amino acids. V was shortened by 7 bases and J by 0 bases, with 10 bases between the two germline ends. CDR3 sequence (DNA): TGTGCCAGCAAAACCGACATCTCCTACGAGCAGTACTTC. This sequence encodes CASKTDISYEQYF.

The J gene is TRBJ1-5, the V gene TRBV28; D ambiguous. The CDR3 contains 12 residues. Deletions cut 8 bases from V and 4 bases from J, with 9 bases between. The germline V gene encodes CDR1 MDHEN and CDR2 SYDVKM. The CDR3 DNA reads TGTGCCAGCCATGAGACTAATCAGCCCCAGCATTTT. Amino acids: CASHETNQPQHF. Variable domain in full (rest from reference TRBV28 and TRBJ1-5): DVKVTQSSRYLVKRTGEKVFLECVQDMDHENMFWYRQDPGLGLRLIYFSYDVKMKEKGDIPEGYSVSREKKERFSLILESASTNQTSMYLCASHETNQPQHFGDGTRLSIL.

The chain links TRBV18 to TRBJ1-2; weak D call: TRBD1 (6 bases). From germline, CDR1 is KGHSH and CDR2 LQKENI. The CDR3 runs to 15 residues. V shed 3 bases and J shed 6 bases, with 17 bases lying between them. In nucleotides, the CDR3 is TGTGCCAGCTCACCCCTGGACAGCGGGAATCATGGCTACACCTTC. This encodes CASSPLDSGNHGYTF.

This chain joins TRBV18 and TRBJ1-2; a possible D gene is TRBD1 (5 bases). Germline V gene data show CDR1 as KGHSH and CDR2 as LQKENI. The CDR3 covers 13 residues. The V and J ends lost 4 bases and 8 bases respectively, with 14 bases between them. In DNA, the CDR3 is TGTGCCAGCTCACTGCAGGGAGGGGAAGGCTACACCTTC. This encodes CASSLQGGEGYTF.

The rearrangement uses TRBV5-1 and TRBJ2-1; the D gene is possibly TRBD2 (6 bases). CDR3 length: 14 residues. V was clipped by 4 bases and J by 4 bases, with 12 bases between them. CDR1 and CDR2 from the germline V gene are SGHRS and YFSETQ. CDR3 DNA sequence: TGCGCCAGCAGCCGGGGGTCAGAGTACAATGAGCAGTTCTTC. Protein product: CASSRGSEYNEQFF. Drawing the rest from reference TRBV5-1 and TRBJ2-1, the complete variable domain is KAGVTQTPRYLIKTRGQQVTLSCSPISGHRSVSWYQQTPGQGLQFLFEYFSETQRNKGNFPGRFSGRQFSNSRSEMNVSTLELGDSALYLCASSRGSEYNEQFFGPGTRLTVL.

The chain employs TRBV10-1 and TRBJ1-5; D is unresolved. In germline, CDR1 is WNHNN, CDR2 SYGVQD (reference sequence). This CDR3 comprises 13 residues. With 10 bases removed from V and 5 bases from J, the gap between germline ends came to 15 bases. In DNA form, the CDR3 reads TGCGCCAAGAGGGTGGTACGGGATCAGCCCCAGCATTTT. Amino acid sequence: CAKRVVRDQPQHF.

The chain employs TRBV6-5 and TRBJ1-4, with D possibly TRBD1 on 6 matching bases. The CDR3 runs 13 residues. Germline CDR1 reads MNHEY; CDR2 reads SVGAGI. The V end lost 6 bases, the J end lost 5 bases, and 10 bases lay between the germline ends. CDR3 coding DNA: TGTGCCAGCAGCAAAACAGGGAATGAAAAACTGTTTTTT. It encodes CASSKTGNEKLFF.

CDR3: CASSLTGGGTDTQYF. The CDR3 nucleotides are TGTGCCAGCAGTCTAACAGGGGGCGGCACAGATACGCAGTATTTT. The rearrangement links TRBV28 to TRBJ2-3; TRBD1 matches 9 bases. Germline V gene sequence: CDR1 MDHEN, CDR2 SYDVKM. The CDR3 loop spans 15 amino acids. J was trimmed by 1 base and V by 5 bases; bases with no gene match: 4.

The V gene is TRBV20-1, the J gene TRBJ1-5; D call uncertain. V was shortened by 3 bases and J by 3 bases, with 9 bases between the two germline ends. The V gene's germline CDR1 is DFQATT and CDR2 SNEGSKA (reference sequence). The CDR3 loop spans 13 amino acids. This CDR3 reads CSASRRFNQPQHF. DNA for the CDR3: TGCAGTGCTAGTCGCAGGTTCAATCAGCCCCAGCATTTT.

DNA for the CDR3: TGCGCCAGCAGTGGATCTCAGGGAAGGAGCAATCAGCCCCAGCATTTT. This sequence encodes CASSGSQGRSNQPQHF. The chain combines TRBV10-2 with TRBJ1-5, with a possible D match to TRBD1 (5 bases). The germline V gene has CDR1 WSHSY and CDR2 SAAADI. Trimming left V 4 bases short and J 1 base short, with 14 bases between. The CDR3 sequence is 16 residues long.

The CDR3 nucleotides are TGTGCCAGCAGTTGGGGACAGCTTCAAGAGACCCAGTACTTC. Protein sequence: CASSWGQLQETQYF. The chain combines TRBV28 with TRBJ2-5, with 7 bases identical to TRBD1. Germline V CDR1 and CDR2: MDHEN, SYDVKM. The CDR3 spans 14 residues. J lost 2 bases, V lost 4 bases, and 4 bases had no gene match.

This chain joins TRBV19 and TRBJ1-2; D uncertain. Germline loops: CDR1 LNHDA, CDR2 SQIVND (reference sequence). Deletions cut 7 bases from V and 3 bases from J, with 12 bases between. The CDR3 length is 13 residues. CDR3 amino acids: CASNTGEDYGYTF. The CDR3 DNA sequence: TGTGCCAGTAATACCGGTGAGGACTATGGCTACACCTTC.

V gene TRBV18 combines with J gene TRBJ1-1; tentatively, D is TRBD1 (5 bases). The CDR3 contains 16 residues. Germline CDR1 reads KGHSH; CDR2 reads LQKENI. Trimming left V 1 base short and J 0 bases short, with 12 bases between. The CDR3: CASSPRRVAMNTEAFF. In DNA, the CDR3 is TGTGCCAGCTCACCACGCAGGGTCGCCATGAACACTGAAGCTTTCTTT.

The chain links TRBV5-1 to TRBJ1-1, with TRBD1 matching over 8 bases. Germline V gives CDR1 SGHRS, CDR2 YFSETQ. The CDR3 has 14 amino acids. V was clipped by 5 bases and J by 2 bases; unmatched bases: 5. For the CDR3, the DNA is TGCGCCAGCAGGGACAGGGCGAAAAACACTGAAGCTTTCTTT. Translating gives CASRDRAKNTEAFF.

This chain uses TRBV20-1 with TRBJ1-6; D is unresolved. CDR3 length: 16 amino acids. Deletions cut 3 bases from V and 4 bases from J, with 16 bases between. From germline, CDR1 is DFQATT and CDR2 SNEGSKA (reference sequence). The CDR3 loop is CSASLTVSAYNSPLHF. The CDR3 DNA reads TGCAGTGCTAGTCTCACTGTTTCTGCATATAATTCACCCCTCCACTTT.

The chain combines TRBV7-3 with TRBJ1-1; tentatively, D is TRBD1 (5 bases). The germline gives CDR1 SGHTA, CDR2 FQGTGA. With 2 bases removed from V and 1 base from J, the gap between germline ends came to 11 bases. CDR3 length: 15 residues. The CDR3 nucleotides read TGTGCCAGCAGCTTAGGGGGGTTGACGAACACTGAAGCTTTCTTT. The encoded protein is CASSLGGLTNTEAFF.

The rearrangement uses TRBV6-5 and TRBJ1-1, with a possible D match to TRBD1 (5 bases). V lost 8 bases and J lost 8, with 9 bases in between. The CDR3 consists of 10 residues. Germline CDR1 is MNHEY and CDR2 is SVGAGI. CDR3 protein: CASGASEAFF. The CDR3, as DNA: TGTGCCAGCGGGGCCTCAGAAGCTTTCTTT.

J is TRBJ2-6 and V is TRBV15; D gene uncertain. V gave up 5 bases and J gave up 2 bases, with 10 bases separating them. The CDR3 runs 15 residues. The V gene's germline CDR1 is LNHNV and CDR2 YYDKDF (reference sequence). The CDR3 sequence is CATSLPYTGANVLTF. CDR3 in DNA: TGTGCCACCAGCCTCCCCTATACTGGGGCCAACGTCCTGACTTTC.

The chain links TRBV7-9 to TRBJ2-2; possibly TRBD1 for D (5 bases). There are 17 residues in the CDR3. Germline V gene lookup returns CDR1 SEHNR and CDR2 FQNEAQ (reference sequence). V lost 0 bases, J lost 1 base, and 12 bases lay in between. The CDR3 reads CASSLAWGGVNTGELFF. The CDR3, as DNA: TGTGCCAGCAGCTTAGCATGGGGCGGAGTGAACACCGGGGAGCTGTTTTTT.

The rearrangement joins TRBV23-1 to TRBJ1-2, with 7 bases aligning to TRBD1. TRBV23-1 is an open reading frame whose function is uncertain. V lost 0 bases to trimming and J lost 4 bases; unmatched junction nucleotides: 8. The CDR3 loop spans 16 amino acids. The CDR3: CASSQSLQGVVYGYTF. CDR3 DNA sequence: TGCGCCAGCAGTCAATCGCTCCAGGGGGTAGTCTATGGCTACACCTTC.

The genes are TRBV7-2 and TRBJ2-3; a weak D match, TRBD2 (6 bases). The length of the CDR3 is 15 residues. Germline CDR1 reads SGHTA; CDR2 reads FQGNSA. V was shortened by 5 bases and J by 1 base, with 13 bases between the two germline ends. The CDR3 loop is CASSPGLTRTDTQYF. The CDR3 DNA sequence: TGTGCCAGCAGCCCCGGACTAACTCGCACAGATACGCAGTATTTT.

The rearrangement uses TRBV19 and TRBJ2-3; no definite D call. This CDR3 region has 14 residues. Germline values: CDR1 LNHDA, CDR2 SQIVND (reference sequence). Trimming shortened V by 5 bases and J by 6 bases, and 15 bases separated the two germline ends. In nucleotides, the CDR3 is TGTGCCAGTAGTGACCTAGTATTTGCGGATACGCAGTATTTT. The encoded protein is CASSDLVFADTQYF.

This chain uses TRBV4-2 with TRBJ2-5; 10 bases agree with TRBD2. Germline V gives CDR1 LGHNA, CDR2 YNFKEQ. V trimming: 1 base; J trimming: 4 bases; junction bases outside the gene matches: 0. The CDR3 extends over 14 amino acids. In DNA, the CDR3 is TGTGCCAGCAGCCAAGGACTAGCGGGAGAGACCCAGTACTTC. Encoded protein: CASSQGLAGETQYF.

The rearrangement links TRBV5-4 to TRBJ2-5, with D possibly matching TRBD1 (6 bases). Per the germline V gene, CDR1 is SGHNT and CDR2 is YYREEE (reference sequence). The CDR3 loop spans 14 amino acids. V dropped 5 bases and J dropped 5 bases, with 16 bases sitting between them. The chain's CDR3 is CASSFDRSVETQYF. CDR3 DNA: TGTGCCAGCAGTTTCGACAGGTCCGTCGAGACCCAGTACTTC. Filled out from reference TRBV5-4 and TRBJ2-5, the complete variable domain reads ETGVTQSPTHLIKTRGQQVTLRCSSQSGHNTVSWYQQALGQGPQFIFQYYREEENGRGNFPPRFSGLQFPNYSSELNVNALELDDSALYLCASSFDRSVETQYFGPGTRLLVL.

The genes are TRBV2 and TRBJ1-2, with 7 bases lining up with TRBD1. The V gene's germline CDR1 is SNHLY and CDR2 FYNNEI. This CDR3 spans 12 amino acids. V trimming: 8 bases; J trimming: 8 bases; junction bases outside the gene matches: 8. DNA for the CDR3: TGTGCCAGCTCCAAGGGGGCGTCAGGCTACACCTTC. Translating gives CASSKGASGYTF.

This sequence joins TRBV14 and TRBJ2-1; the match to TRBD1 covers 10 bases. The V gene end was trimmed by 4 bases and the J gene end by 7 bases; junction bases not matched to a gene: 10. Germline CDR1 is SGHDN and CDR2 is FVKESK. This CDR3 spans 16 amino acids. In DNA form, the CDR3 reads TGTGCCAGCAGCCGGGCCGGGACAGGGGTTAAAAATGAGCAGTTCTTC. Protein: CASSRAGTGVKNEQFF.

The chain links TRBV5-7 to TRBJ2-5; 9 bases are shared with TRBD1. TRBV5-7 belongs to the ORF category, with a function that is uncertain. Losses at the gene ends were 0 bases for V and 4 bases for J; bases not matched to a gene: 4. The CDR3 loop spans 15 amino acids. CDR3 nucleotide sequence: TGTGCCAGCAGCTTGGACAGGGGGCATCGAGAGACCCAGTACTTC. Residues: CASSLDRGHRETQYF.

This clone was detected only a few times. The chain is built from TRBV5-6 and TRBJ1-5; D not resolved. V was shortened by 3 bases and J by 1 base, with 14 bases between the two germline ends. CDR3 length: 16 amino acids. Germline V gene data show CDR1 as SGHDT and CDR2 as YYEEEE. The CDR3 loop is CASSSAKSGSNQPQHF. Here the CDR3 DNA reads TGTGCCAGCAGCTCCGCGAAATCGGGGAGCAATCAGCCCCAGCATTTT. The variable domain in full, with the rest retrieved from reference TRBV5-6 and TRBJ1-5, is DAGVTQSPTHLIKTRGQQVTLRCSPKSGHDTVSWYQQALGQGPQFIFQYYEEEERQRGNFPDRFSGHQFPNYSSELNVNALLLGDSALYLCASSSAKSGSNQPQHFGDGTRLSIL.

V gene TRBV30 combines with J gene TRBJ2-1; the match to TRBD2 covers 7 bases. This CDR3 spans 11 amino acids. CDR1 GTSNPN and CDR2 SVGIG come from the germline V gene (reference sequence). The V and J ends lost 5 bases and 8 bases, in that order; junction bases with no gene match: 3. The CDR3 nucleotides are TGTGCCTGGGGGCTAGCGGATGAGCAGTTCTTC. Translation gives CAWGLADEQFF.